The 10 T cell receptor beta chains presented below share a single source sample, sequenced in a study of technical replicates of blood from a few donors. Only in-frame clones appear in the TCRdb table, and some are missing; sequencing was by immunoSEQ multiplex PCR. The sample holds 60,000 to 90,000 clones, approximately 92% seen once. The specimen was T cells isolated from PBMCs. These receptors came from a human donor in good health.

This CDR3 is CSVRESGGGNEQFF. In DNA form, the CDR3 reads TGCAGCGTTCGAGAATCGGGGGGGGGCAATGAGCAGTTCTTC. V and J are TRBV29-1 and TRBJ2-1; TRBD2 aligns across 8 bases. The CDR3 spans 14 residues. Germline V gives CDR1 SQVTM, CDR2 ANQGSEA. V lost 5 bases and J lost 6; bases outside the gene matches: 9.

The chain couples TRBV6-5 to TRBJ2-5, with D maybe TRBD2 (6 bases). Per the germline V gene, CDR1 is MNHEY and CDR2 is SVGAGI. The CDR3 is 14 residues long. V lost 2 bases and J lost 5, with 12 bases in between. Written as DNA, the CDR3 is TGTGCCAGCAGTTACGGAGGGCTCCGGGAGACCCAGTACTTC. This gives the protein CASSYGGLRETQYF.

The gene calls are TRBV6-5 and TRBJ2-7, with unresolved D. V lost 6 bases and J 3 bases, leaving 12 bases between the germline ends. The CDR3 has 13 residues. From germline, CDR1 is MNHEY and CDR2 SVGAGI. The CDR3 DNA reads as TGTGCCAGCAGGCCTCCGATGCGCTACGAGCAGTACTTC. Translating gives CASRPPMRYEQYF.

The J gene is TRBJ2-7, the V gene TRBV11-3; 8 nucleotides line up with TRBD2. The V gene's germline CDR1 is SGHNT and CDR2 YENEEA. The trim removed 1 base at V and 3 bases at J, leaving 2 bases unmatched. The length of the CDR3 is 14 residues. For the CDR3, the DNA is TGTGCCAGCAGCTTAGGAAGCGGGAGCTACGAGCAGTACTTC. It specifies CASSLGSGSYEQYF.

This clone has just one count. The rearrangement joins TRBV6-5 to TRBJ2-7, with 12 bases aligning to TRBD2. There are 16 residues in the CDR3. Germline lookup yields CDR1 MNHEY and CDR2 SVGAGI. Germline trimming cut 2 bases from V and 4 bases from J; bases unmatched to any gene: 6. DNA for the CDR3: TGTGCCAGCAGTTACCTACTAGCGGGAGGAATTTACGAGCAGTACTTC. Residues: CASSYLLAGGIYEQYF.

V usage is TRBV9 and J usage is TRBJ2-3, with a weak D call TRBD1 (6 bases). Germline V gives CDR1 SGDLS, CDR2 YYNGEE. Trimming took 1 base from V and 0 from J, leaving 9 bases between them. CDR3 length equals 15 residues. CDR3 amino acids: CASSVWDTSTDTQYF. The CDR3 coding sequence is TGTGCCAGCAGCGTATGGGACACTAGCACAGATACGCAGTATTTT.

V and J are TRBV28 and TRBJ2-7; possibly TRBD2 for D (5 bases). The CDR3 covers 13 residues. V was pared by 3 bases and J by 4 bases, with 10 bases between. The germline gives CDR1 MDHEN, CDR2 SYDVKM. The CDR3 region has the DNA TGTGCCAGCAGTTTCTCGGGATGGTACGAGCAGTACTTC. Residues: CASSFSGWYEQYF.

The V call is TRBV19, the J call TRBJ2-7, with D maybe TRBD2 (5 bases). The germline CDR1 and CDR2 sequences are LNHDA and SQIVND (reference sequence). This CDR3 contains 13 residues. Trimming shortened V by 8 bases and J by 2 bases, and 13 bases separated the two germline ends. Written as DNA, the CDR3 is TGTGCCAGTGGGAGATTGGACGCCTACGAGCAGTACTTC. Translation: CASGRLDAYEQYF.

This clone was found once. The chain carries TRBV19 and TRBJ1-3, with TRBD1 matching over 7 bases. The V and J ends lost 8 bases and 4 bases, in that order; junction bases with no gene match: 5. Germline CDR1 and CDR2: LNHDA and SQIVND (reference sequence). The CDR3 totals 13 residues. For the CDR3, the DNA is TGTGCCAGTGGACAGGCGGGGGGAAACACCATATATTTT. This sequence encodes CASGQAGGNTIYF.

V and J are TRBV9 and TRBJ2-2, with TRBD1 identical over 8 bases. This CDR3 has 15 residues. V trimming: 4 bases; J trimming: 1 base; junction bases outside the gene matches: 3. Germline-derived CDR1 and CDR2 are SGDLS and YYNGEE. The CDR3 DNA is TGTGCCAGCAGCTCCGGGACAGGGAACACCGGGGAGCTGTTTTTT. It specifies CASSSGTGNTGELFF.